What follows are 4 T cell receptor beta chains derived from one specimen sequenced in a study of OX40 agonist ivuxolimab in advanced cancers. Sequencing used immunoSEQ multiplex PCR; TCRdb keeps in-frame clones, though not all of them. The sample has fewer than 80,000 clones; roughly 88% are singletons. The input for sequencing was CD4+ or CD8+ T cells sorted from blood, taken in a trial of the OX40 agonist ivuxolimab. These receptors were collected from an adult with an advanced solid tumor such as melanoma, head and neck, liver or kidney cancer.

The J gene is TRBJ2-3, the V gene TRBV30, with TRBD2 identical over 10 bases. The CDR3 totals 15 residues. Losses at the gene ends were 2 bases for V and 4 bases for J; bases not matched to a gene: 6. CDR1 is GTSNPN and CDR2 is SVGIG in the germline V gene (reference sequence). Here the CDR3 reads CAWSRAGGPSDTQYF. CDR3 nucleotide sequence: TGTGCCTGGAGTCGAGCGGGGGGGCCGTCAGATACGCAGTATTTT.

The J gene is TRBJ2-2, the V gene TRBV19; 7 bases are shared with TRBD1. The V and J ends lost 6 bases and 5 bases, in that order; junction bases with no gene match: 18. Germline V gene lookup returns CDR1 LNHDA and CDR2 SQIVND (reference sequence). The CDR3 totals 18 residues. Written as DNA, the CDR3 is TGTGCCAGTAGCCTCACGTCTACAGGGGTCGAGGGAACCGGGGAGCTGTTTTTT. It is translated as CASSLTSTGVEGTGELFF.

The V and J genes are TRBV11-2 and TRBJ2-2; 7 bases are shared with TRBD1. Germline V gene lookup returns CDR1 SGHAT and CDR2 FQNNGV. Germline trimming cut 2 bases from V and 4 bases from J; bases unmatched to any gene: 13. This CDR3 has 18 residues. CDR3 amino acids: CASSLIPTGLRGTGELFF. The CDR3, as DNA: TGTGCCAGCAGCTTAATTCCGACAGGGTTAAGGGGCACCGGGGAGCTGTTTTTT.

The rearrangement links TRBV29-1 to TRBJ2-3; tentative D call: TRBD1 (5 bases). This CDR3 region has 14 residues. Deletions cut 8 bases from V and 4 bases from J, with 19 bases between. Germline assignment: CDR1 SQVTM and CDR2 ANQGSEA. CDR3 protein: CSYHWGRVADTQYF. The CDR3 coding sequence is TGCAGCTACCACTGGGGCAGGGTGGCAGATACGCAGTATTTT.